The TCR beta chain described here comes from a study of T cell responses to AZD1222 COVID-19 vaccine. Study summary: Both about-4-week and about-12-week second-dose recipients were combined. Study-wide results and limits: Clonal diversity may have been underestimated, and the donors were mostly white British, with more females than males. Across spike, vaccine-associated CD4 TCRs were found, dominant at 160-218 and 743-854. Nearly half of spike-specific TCRs reportedly target variant regions that are unmutated in the B.1.351 and B.1.1.7 variants.

Germline CDR1 and CDR2: LNHNV and YYDKDF (reference sequence). V trimming: 0 bases; J trimming: 6 bases; junction bases outside the gene matches: 1. There are 14 residues in the CDR3. As to this clone: The antigen remains unidentified.

Data came from immunoSEQ multiplex PCR; TCRdb stores just in-frame clones and leaves some out. The sample lists about 97,000 clones; around nine tenths were seen once. Specimen: peripheral blood, collected on day 0 of AZD1222 vaccination. The clonotype originates from an adult in good health. The chain joins TRBV15 to TRBJ1-5; TRBD1 matches at 8 bases. CDR3 in amino acids: CATSRDRGPQPQHF. CDR3 DNA sequence: TGTGCCACCAGCAGAGACAGGGGGCCTCAGCCCCAGCATTTT.